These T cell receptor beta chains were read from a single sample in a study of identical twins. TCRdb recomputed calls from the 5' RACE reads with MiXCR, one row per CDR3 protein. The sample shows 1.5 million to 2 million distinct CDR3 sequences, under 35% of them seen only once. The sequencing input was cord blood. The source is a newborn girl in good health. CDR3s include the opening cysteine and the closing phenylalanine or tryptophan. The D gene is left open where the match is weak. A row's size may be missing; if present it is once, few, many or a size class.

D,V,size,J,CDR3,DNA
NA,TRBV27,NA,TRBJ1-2,CASSPGDFRDYGYTF,TGTGCCAGCAGTCCAGGGGACTTTCGGGACTATGGCTACACCTTC
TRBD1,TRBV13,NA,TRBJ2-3,CASSFTGGGTDTQYF,TGTGCCAGCAGCTTTACAGGGGGCGGAACAGATACGCAGTATTTT
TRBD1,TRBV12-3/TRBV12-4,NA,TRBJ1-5,CASSLALRTGVDQPQHF,TGTGCCAGCAGTTTAGCGCTCCGGACAGGGGTGGATCAGCCCCAGCATTTT
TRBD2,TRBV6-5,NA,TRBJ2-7,CASSYAGTTYEQYF,TGTGCCAGCAGTTACGCCGGGACTACCTACGAGCAGTACTTC
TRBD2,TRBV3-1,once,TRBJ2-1,CASSLQRGNEQFF,TGTGCCAGCAGCCTACAGCGGGGCAATGAGCAGTTCTTC
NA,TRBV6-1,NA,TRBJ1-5,CASSISKPGDQPQHF,TGTGCCAGCAGTATTTCTAAGCCAGGGGATCAGCCCCAGCATTTT
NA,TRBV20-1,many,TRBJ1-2,CSMPKGDYGYTF,TGCAGTATGCCCAAAGGGGACTATGGCTACACCTTC
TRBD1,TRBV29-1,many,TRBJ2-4,CSVARGKNIQYF,TGCAGCGTTGCCAGGGGGAAAAACATTCAGTACTTC
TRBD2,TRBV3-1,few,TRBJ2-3,CASSSRSASGGRTDTQYF,TGTGCCAGCAGTTCAAGGTCTGCTAGCGGGGGACGCACAGATACGCAGTATTTT
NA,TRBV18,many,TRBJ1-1,CASSQGNTEAFF,TGTGCCAGCAGCCAAGGGAACACTGAAGCTTTCTTT
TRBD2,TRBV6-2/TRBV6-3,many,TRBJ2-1,CASRLAGANEQFF,TGTGCCAGCAGACTAGCGGGAGCAAATGAGCAGTTCTTC
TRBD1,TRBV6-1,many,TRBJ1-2,CASRTGSNYGYTF,TGTGCCAGCAGGACAGGGTCTAACTATGGCTACACCTTC
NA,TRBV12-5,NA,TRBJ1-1,CASGLVGGLNTEAFF,TGTGCTAGTGGTTTGGTCGGCGGGTTGAACACTGAAGCTTTCTTT
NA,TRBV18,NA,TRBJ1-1,CASSVAGTLNTEAFF,TGTGCCAGCTCAGTGGCCGGGACGCTGAACACTGAAGCTTTCTTT
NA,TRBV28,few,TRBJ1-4,CASSFGVATNEKLFF,TGTGCCAGCAGTTTCGGGGTTGCAACTAATGAAAAACTGTTTTTT
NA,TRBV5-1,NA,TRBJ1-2,CASSLGGDYPRGYTF,TGCGCCAGCAGCTTGGGAGGGGACTATCCTAGAGGCTACACCTTC
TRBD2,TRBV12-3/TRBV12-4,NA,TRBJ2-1,CASSPRVASGGIEFF,TGTGCCAGCAGTCCCAGGGTAGCTAGCGGGGGAATCGAGTTCTTC
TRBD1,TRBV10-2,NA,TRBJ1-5,CATLDRGWNQPQHF,TGCGCCACCCTAGACAGGGGATGGAATCAGCCCCAGCATTTT
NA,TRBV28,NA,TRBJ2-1,CASGAQYNEQFF,TGTGCCAGCGGGGCGCAGTACAATGAGCAGTTCTTC
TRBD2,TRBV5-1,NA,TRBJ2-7,CASSGTGTRKYEQYF,TGCGCCAGCAGCGGTACCGGGACTAGAAAATACGAGCAGTACTTC